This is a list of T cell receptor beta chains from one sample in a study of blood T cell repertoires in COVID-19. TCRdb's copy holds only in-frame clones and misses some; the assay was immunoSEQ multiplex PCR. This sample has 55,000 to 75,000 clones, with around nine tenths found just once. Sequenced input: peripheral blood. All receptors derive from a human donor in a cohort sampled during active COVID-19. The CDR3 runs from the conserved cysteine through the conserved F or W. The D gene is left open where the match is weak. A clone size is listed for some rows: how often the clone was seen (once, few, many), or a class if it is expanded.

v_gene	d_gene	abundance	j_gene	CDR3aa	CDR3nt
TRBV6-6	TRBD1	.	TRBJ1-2	CASRDRADGYTF	TGTGCCAGCAGGGACAGGGCGGATGGCTACACCTTC
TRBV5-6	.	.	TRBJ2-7	CASSLGLELYEQYF	TGTGCCAGCAGCTTGGGGTTAGAACTCTACGAGCAGTACTTC
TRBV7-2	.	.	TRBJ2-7	CASSLGLVYVEQYF	TGTGCCAGCAGCTTAGGACTCGTCTACGTCGAGCAGTACTTC
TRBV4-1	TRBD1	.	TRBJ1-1	CASSKPHRGDTEAFF	TGCGCCAGCAGCAAACCCCACAGGGGAGACACTGAAGCTTTCTTT
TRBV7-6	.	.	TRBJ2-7	CASSLRDTSYEQYF	TGTGCCAGCAGCCTCAGGGACACTTCCTACGAGCAGTACTTC
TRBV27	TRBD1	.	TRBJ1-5	CASATGGNSNQPQHF	TGTGCCAGCGCGACAGGGGGAAATAGCAATCAGCCCCAGCATTTT
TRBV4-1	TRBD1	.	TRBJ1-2	CASSQGDRAYAYGYTF	TGCGCCAGCAGCCAAGGAGACAGGGCCTACGCCTATGGCTACACCTTC
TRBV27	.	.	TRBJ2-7	CASSFRSDSYEQYF	TGTGCCAGCAGTTTTAGATCCGATTCCTACGAGCAGTACTTC
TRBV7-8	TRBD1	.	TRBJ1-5	CASSLGGTGLSNQPQHF	TGTGCCAGCAGCTTGGGAGGGACAGGGCTTAGCAATCAGCCCCAGCATTTT
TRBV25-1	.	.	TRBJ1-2	CASSPQVNYGYTF	TGTGCCAGCAGCCCCCAGGTGAACTATGGCTACACCTTC
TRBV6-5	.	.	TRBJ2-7	CASSPIYEQYF	TGTGCCAGCAGTCCAATTTACGAGCAGTACTTC
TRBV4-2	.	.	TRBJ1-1	CASSQDVNPTNTEAFF	TGTGCCAGCAGCCAAGATGTTAACCCGACTAACACTGAAGCTTTCTTT
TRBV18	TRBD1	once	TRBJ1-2	CASSPRDRGYYGYTF	TGTGCCAGCTCACCCCGGGACAGGGGCTACTATGGCTACACCTTC
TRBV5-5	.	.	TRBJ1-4	CASSLGILTHLLNEKLFF	TGTGCCAGCAGCCTCGGTATTTTAACCCACCTCTTAAATGAAAAACTGTTTTTT
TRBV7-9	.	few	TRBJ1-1	CASKRTAKGNTEAFF	TGTGCCAGCAAACGGACAGCCAAGGGGAACACTGAAGCTTTCTTT
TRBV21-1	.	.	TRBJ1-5	CASAIGGYSNQPQHF	TGTGCCAGCGCGATTGGAGGGTATAGCAATCAGCCCCAGCATTTT
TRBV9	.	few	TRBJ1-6	CASSVSQGHSPLHF	TGTGCCAGCAGCGTATCCCAGGGCCATTCACCCCTCCACTTT
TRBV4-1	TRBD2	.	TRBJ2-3	CASSPTSGVEYF	TGCGCCAGCAGCCCGACTAGCGGGGTCGAGTATTTT
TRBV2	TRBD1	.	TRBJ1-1	CASRRTGATEAFF	TGTGCCAGCAGGAGGACAGGGGCTACTGAAGCTTTCTTT
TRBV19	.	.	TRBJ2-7	CATLDSAYEQYF	TGTGCCACTTTGGACAGTGCCTACGAGCAGTACTTC
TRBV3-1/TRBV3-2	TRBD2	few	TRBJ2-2	CASSLISGLMTGELFF	TGTGCCAGCAGCCTGATTTCGGGACTAATGACCGGGGAGCTGTTTTTT
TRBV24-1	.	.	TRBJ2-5	CATSDGSQETQYF	TGTGCCACCAGTGACGGGTCTCAAGAGACCCAGTACTTC
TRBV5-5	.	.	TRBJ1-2	CASSLPMAVANYGYTF	TGTGCCAGCAGCTTACCGATGGCGGTTGCTAACTATGGCTACACCTTC
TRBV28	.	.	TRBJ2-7	CASSVTYEQYF	TGTGCCAGCAGTGTCACCTACGAGCAGTACTTC
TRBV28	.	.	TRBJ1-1	CASSFRGGTEAFF	TGTGCCAGCAGTTTTCGAGGAGGCACTGAAGCTTTCTTT
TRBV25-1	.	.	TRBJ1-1	CASSLGGGTEAFF	TGTGCCAGCAGCCTTGGGGGGGGCACTGAAGCTTTCTTT
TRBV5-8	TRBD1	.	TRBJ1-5	CASSSGTVSNQPQHF	TGTGCCAGCAGCTCAGGGACAGTTAGCAATCAGCCCCAGCATTTT
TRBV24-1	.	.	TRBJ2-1	CATSDLGAPNEQFF	TGTGCCACCAGTGATTTAGGGGCCCCCAATGAGCAGTTCTTC
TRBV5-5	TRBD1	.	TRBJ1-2	CASSKDRELVGYTF	TGTGCCAGCAGCAAGGACAGGGAGTTGGTGGGCTACACCTTC
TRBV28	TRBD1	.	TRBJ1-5	CASIPGQGSQPQHF	TGTGCCAGCATACCAGGACAGGGGAGTCAGCCCCAGCATTTT
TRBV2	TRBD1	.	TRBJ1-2	CASKTGGYGYTF	TGTGCCAGCAAAACAGGGGGGTATGGCTACACCTTC
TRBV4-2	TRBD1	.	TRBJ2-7	CASSQEGDRGPYEQYF	TGTGCCAGCAGCCAAGAAGGGGACAGGGGGCCCTACGAGCAGTACTTC
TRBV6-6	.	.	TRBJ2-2	CASSFVATGELFF	TGTGCCAGCAGTTTTGTGGCCACCGGGGAGCTGTTTTTT
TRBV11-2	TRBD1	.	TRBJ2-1	CASSPNHQRQGARDEQFF	TGTGCCAGCAGCCCAAACCACCAACGACAGGGGGCAAGGGATGAGCAGTTCTTC
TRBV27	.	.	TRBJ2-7	CASSPGGGYEQYF	TGTGCCAGCAGTCCGGGGGGCGGGTACGAGCAGTACTTC
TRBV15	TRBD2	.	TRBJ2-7	CATSEYFTGTSGYEQYF	TGTGCCACCAGCGAGTACTTTACCGGGACTAGCGGCTACGAGCAGTACTTC
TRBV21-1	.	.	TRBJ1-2	CASSKRQDGYTF	TGTGCCAGCAGCAAACGACAGGATGGCTACACCTTC
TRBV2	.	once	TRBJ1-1	CATTPRVTEAFF	TGTGCCACCACCCCTCGGGTAACTGAAGCTTTCTTT
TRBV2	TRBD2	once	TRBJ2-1	CASSESAGGGPYNEQFF	TGTGCCAGCAGTGAAAGTGCTGGCGGGGGGCCATACAATGAGCAGTTCTTC
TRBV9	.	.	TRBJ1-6	CASSVATGGGSPLHF	TGTGCCAGCAGCGTAGCTACGGGGGGGGGTTCACCCCTCCACTTT
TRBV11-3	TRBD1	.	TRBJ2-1	CASSSRTGGTHNEQFF	TGTGCCAGCAGCTCCCGGACAGGAGGAACACACAATGAGCAGTTCTTC
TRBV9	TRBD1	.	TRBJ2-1	CASSVDQSLSPGTGEQFF	TGTGCCAGCAGCGTAGATCAATCGCTGTCTCCCGGGACAGGCGAGCAGTTCTTC
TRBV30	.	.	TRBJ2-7	CAWSVGQFAYEQYF	TGTGCCTGGAGTGTTGGACAGTTTGCCTACGAGCAGTACTTC
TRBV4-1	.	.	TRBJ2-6	CASSQDGGAGANVLTF	TGCGCCAGCAGCCAAGATGGAGGAGCTGGGGCCAACGTCCTGACTTTC
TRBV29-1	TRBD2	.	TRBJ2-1	CSVGGGGNEQFF	TGCAGCGTTGGGGGCGGGGGTAATGAGCAGTTCTTC
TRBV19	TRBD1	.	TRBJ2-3	CASSLTGDGTDTQYF	TGTGCCAGTAGCCTGACAGGGGATGGGACAGATACGCAGTATTTT